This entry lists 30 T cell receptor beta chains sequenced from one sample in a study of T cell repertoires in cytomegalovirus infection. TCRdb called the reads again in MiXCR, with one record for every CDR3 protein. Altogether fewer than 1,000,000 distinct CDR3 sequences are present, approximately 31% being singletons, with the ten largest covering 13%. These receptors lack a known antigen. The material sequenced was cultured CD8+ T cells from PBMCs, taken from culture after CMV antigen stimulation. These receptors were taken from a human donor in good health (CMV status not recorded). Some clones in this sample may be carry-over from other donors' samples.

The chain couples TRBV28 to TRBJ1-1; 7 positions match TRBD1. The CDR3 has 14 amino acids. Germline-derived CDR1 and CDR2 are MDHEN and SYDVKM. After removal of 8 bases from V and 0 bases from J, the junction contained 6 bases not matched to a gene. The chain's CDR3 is CASVERGLNTEAFF. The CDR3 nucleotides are TGTGCCAGCGTTGAGAGGGGGCTGAACACTGAAGCTTTCTTT.

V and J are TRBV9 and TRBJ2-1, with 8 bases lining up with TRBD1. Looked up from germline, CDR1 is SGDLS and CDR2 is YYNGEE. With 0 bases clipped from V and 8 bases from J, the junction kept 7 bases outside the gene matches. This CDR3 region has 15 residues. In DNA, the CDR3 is TGTGCCAGCAGCGTAGTGCGGACAGGGATGGATGAGCAGTTCTTC. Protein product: CASSVVRTGMDEQFF.

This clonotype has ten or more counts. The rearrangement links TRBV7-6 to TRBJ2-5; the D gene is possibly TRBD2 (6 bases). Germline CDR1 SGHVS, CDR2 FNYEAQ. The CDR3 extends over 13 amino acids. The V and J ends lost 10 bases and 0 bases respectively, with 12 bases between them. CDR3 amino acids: CATRRGNQETQYF. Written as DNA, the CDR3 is TGTGCCACACGTCGGGGGAACCAAGAGACCCAGTACTTC.

CDR3: CASSYSNPVNTEAFF. For the CDR3, the DNA is TGTGCCAGCAGTTACTCGAATCCCGTGAACACTGAAGCTTTCTTT. This chain links TRBV6-5 with TRBJ1-1; D call uncertain. Germline V gives CDR1 MNHEY, CDR2 SVGAGI. Between the trimmed V and J ends, which lost 0 bases and 0 bases, there was a span of 8 bases. This CDR3 has 15 amino acids.

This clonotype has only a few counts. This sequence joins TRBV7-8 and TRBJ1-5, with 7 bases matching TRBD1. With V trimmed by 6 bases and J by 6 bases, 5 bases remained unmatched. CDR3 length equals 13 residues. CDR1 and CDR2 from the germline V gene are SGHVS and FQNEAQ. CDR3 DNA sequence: TGTGCCAGCAGTCACAGGGGAGCTCAGCCCCAGCATTTT. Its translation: CASSHRGAQPQHF.

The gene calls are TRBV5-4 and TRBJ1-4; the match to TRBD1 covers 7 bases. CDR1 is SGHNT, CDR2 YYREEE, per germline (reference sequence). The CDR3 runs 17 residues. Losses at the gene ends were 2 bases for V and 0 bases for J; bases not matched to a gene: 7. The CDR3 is CASSLGTAVATNEKLFF. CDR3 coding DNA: TGTGCCAGCAGCTTAGGGACAGCCGTTGCAACTAATGAAAAACTGTTTTTT.

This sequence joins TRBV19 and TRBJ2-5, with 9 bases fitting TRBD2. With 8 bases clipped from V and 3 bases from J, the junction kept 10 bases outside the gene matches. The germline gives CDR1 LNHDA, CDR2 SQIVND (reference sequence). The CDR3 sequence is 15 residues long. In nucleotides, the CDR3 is TGTGCCAGTTCCTATGGCGGGGGGGGGAAAGAGACCCAGTACTTC. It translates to CASSYGGGGKETQYF.

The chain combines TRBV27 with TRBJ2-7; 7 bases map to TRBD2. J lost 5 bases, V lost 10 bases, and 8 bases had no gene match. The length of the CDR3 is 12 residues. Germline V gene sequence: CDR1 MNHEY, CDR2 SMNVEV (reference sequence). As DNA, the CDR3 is TGTGCCACTGGGAGGGTGGGCCACGAGCAGTACGTC. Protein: CATGRVGHEQYV.

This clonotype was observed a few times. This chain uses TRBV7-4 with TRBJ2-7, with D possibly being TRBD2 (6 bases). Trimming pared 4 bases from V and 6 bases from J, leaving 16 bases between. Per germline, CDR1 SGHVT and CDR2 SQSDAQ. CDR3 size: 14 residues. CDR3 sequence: CASSSYQRGGEQYV. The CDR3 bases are TGTGCCAGCAGCTCCTACCAACGGGGAGGCGAGCAGTACGTC.

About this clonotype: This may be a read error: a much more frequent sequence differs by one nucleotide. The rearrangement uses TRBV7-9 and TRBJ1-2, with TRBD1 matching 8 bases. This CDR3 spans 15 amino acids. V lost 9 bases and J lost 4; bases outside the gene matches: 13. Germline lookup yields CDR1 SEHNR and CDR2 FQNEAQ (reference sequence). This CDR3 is CARSTPGQVAYGYTF. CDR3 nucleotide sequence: TGTGCCAGAAGCACGCCGGGACAGGTGGCCTATGGCTACACCTTC.

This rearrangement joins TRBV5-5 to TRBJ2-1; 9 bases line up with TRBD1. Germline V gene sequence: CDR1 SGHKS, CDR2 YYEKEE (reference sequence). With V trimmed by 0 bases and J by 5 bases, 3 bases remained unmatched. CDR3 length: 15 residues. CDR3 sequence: CASSLGDRVDNEQFF. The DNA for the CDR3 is TGTGCCAGCAGCTTGGGGGACAGGGTTGACAATGAGCAGTTCTTC.

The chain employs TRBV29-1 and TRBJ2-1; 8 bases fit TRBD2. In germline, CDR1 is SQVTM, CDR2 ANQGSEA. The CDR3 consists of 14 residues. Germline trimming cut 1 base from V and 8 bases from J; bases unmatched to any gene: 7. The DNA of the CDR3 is TGCAGCGTTGAAGTCCCAACTAGCGGCGATGAGCAGTTCTTC. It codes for CSVEVPTSGDEQFF.

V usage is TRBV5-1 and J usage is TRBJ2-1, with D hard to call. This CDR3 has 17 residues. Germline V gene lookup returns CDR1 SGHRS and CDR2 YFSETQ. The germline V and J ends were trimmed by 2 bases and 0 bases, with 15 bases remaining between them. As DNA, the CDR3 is TGCGCCAGCAGCTTTGTCCCTAAGTTGAGCTCCTACAATGAGCAGTTCTTC. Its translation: CASSFVPKLSSYNEQFF.

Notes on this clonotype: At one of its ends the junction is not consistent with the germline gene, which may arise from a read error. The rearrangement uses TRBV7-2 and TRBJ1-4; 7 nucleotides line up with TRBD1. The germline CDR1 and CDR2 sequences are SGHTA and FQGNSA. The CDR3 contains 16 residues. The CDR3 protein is CAGSLRPGQSDEKLFF. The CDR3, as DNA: TGTGCCGGCAGCTTACGCCCGGGACAGAGTGATGAAAAACTGTTTTTT.

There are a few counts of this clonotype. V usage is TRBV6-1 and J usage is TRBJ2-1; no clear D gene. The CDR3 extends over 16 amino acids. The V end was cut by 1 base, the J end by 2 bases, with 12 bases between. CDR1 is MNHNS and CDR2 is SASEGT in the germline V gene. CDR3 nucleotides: TGTGCCAGCAGTGAAGTTTTGGTATCCCCCTACAATGAGCAGTTCTTC. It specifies CASSEVLVSPYNEQFF.

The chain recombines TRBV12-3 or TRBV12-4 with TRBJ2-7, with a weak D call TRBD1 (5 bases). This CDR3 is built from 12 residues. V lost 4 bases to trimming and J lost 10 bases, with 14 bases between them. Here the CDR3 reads CASSSQAGAQYV. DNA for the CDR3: TGTGCCAGCAGTTCCCAGGCTGGGGCCCAGTACGTC.

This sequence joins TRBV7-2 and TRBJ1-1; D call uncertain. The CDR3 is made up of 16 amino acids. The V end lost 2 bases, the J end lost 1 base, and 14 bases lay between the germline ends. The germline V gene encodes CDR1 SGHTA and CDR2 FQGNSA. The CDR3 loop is CASSLIRAVSNTEAFF. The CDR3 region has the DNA TGTGCCAGCAGCTTAATTAGGGCAGTTTCGAACACTGAAGCTTTCTTT.

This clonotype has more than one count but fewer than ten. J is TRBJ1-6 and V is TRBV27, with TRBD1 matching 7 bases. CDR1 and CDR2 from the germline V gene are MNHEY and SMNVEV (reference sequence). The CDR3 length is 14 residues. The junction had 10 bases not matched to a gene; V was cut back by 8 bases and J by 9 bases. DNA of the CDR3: TGTGCCAGCCGTCTCACAGGGGCCCCTTCACCCCTCCACTTT. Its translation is CASRLTGAPSPLHF.

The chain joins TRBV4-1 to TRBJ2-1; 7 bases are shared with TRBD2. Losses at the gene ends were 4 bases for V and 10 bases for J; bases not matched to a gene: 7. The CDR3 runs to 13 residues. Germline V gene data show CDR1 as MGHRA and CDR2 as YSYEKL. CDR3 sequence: CASSPGDYPEQFF. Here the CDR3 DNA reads TGCGCCAGCAGCCCCGGGGACTACCCAGAGCAGTTCTTC.

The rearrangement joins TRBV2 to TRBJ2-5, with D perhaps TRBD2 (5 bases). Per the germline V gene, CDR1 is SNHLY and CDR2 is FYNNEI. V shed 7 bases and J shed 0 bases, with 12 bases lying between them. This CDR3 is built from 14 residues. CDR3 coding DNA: TGTGCCAGCACCCCGGACTCCTACCAAGAGACCCAGTACTTC. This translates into CASTPDSYQETQYF.

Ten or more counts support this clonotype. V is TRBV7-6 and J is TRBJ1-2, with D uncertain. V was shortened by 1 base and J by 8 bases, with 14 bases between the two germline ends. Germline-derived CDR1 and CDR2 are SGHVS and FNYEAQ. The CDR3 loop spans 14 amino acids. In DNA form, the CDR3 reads TGTGCCAGCAGCTTAGAGCAGGCGGGTTCCGGCTACACCTTC. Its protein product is CASSLEQAGSGYTF.

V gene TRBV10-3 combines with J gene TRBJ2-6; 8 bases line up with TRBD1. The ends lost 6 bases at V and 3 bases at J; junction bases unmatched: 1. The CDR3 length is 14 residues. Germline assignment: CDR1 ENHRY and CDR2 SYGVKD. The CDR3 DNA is TGTGCCATCAGGACAGGGGTTGGGGCCAACGTCCTGACTTTC. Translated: CAIRTGVGANVLTF.

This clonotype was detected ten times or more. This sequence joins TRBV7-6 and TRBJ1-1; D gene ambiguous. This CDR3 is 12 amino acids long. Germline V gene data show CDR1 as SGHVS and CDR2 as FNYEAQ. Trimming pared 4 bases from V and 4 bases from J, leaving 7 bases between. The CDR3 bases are TGTGCCAGCAGCTCCGAGGGCACTGAAGCTTTCTTT. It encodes CASSSEGTEAFF.

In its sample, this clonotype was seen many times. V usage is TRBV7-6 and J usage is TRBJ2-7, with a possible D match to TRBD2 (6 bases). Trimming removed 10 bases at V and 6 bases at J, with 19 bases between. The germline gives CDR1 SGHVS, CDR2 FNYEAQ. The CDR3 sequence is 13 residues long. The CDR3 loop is CATTPAGSGEQYF. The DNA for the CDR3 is TGTGCCACCACCCCGGCGGGGTCGGGCGAGCAGTACTTC.

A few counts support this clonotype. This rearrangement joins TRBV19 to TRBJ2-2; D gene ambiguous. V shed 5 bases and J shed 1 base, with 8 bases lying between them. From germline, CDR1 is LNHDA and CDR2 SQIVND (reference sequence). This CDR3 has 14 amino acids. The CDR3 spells CASSYFGNTGELFF. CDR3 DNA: TGTGCCAGTAGTTACTTCGGGAACACCGGGGAGCTGTTTTTT.

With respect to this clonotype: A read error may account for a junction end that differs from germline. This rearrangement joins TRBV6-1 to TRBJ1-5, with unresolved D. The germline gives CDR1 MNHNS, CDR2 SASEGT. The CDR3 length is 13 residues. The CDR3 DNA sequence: TGTGCCAACAGTGAACGGCAGCATCAGCCCCAGCATTTT. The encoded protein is CANSERQHQPQHF.

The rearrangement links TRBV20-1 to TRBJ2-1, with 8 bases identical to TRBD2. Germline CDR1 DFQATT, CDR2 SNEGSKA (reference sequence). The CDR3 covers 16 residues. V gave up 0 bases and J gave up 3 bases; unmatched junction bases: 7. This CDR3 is CSARDIPRGGYNEQFF. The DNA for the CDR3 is TGCAGTGCTAGAGATATTCCCCGGGGGGGCTACAATGAGCAGTTCTTC.

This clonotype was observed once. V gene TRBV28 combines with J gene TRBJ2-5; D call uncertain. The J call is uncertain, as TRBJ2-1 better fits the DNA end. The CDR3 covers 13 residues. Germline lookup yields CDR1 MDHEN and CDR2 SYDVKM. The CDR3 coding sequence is TGTGCCAGCAGTTTCCAGTCAGGAGAGACCCAGTTCTTC. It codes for CASSFQSGETQFF.

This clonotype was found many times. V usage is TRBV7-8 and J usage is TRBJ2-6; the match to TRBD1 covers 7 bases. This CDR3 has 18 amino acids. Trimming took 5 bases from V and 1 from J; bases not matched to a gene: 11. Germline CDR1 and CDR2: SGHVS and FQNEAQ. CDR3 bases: TGTGCCAGCAGCCCCGGGCCTACAGGGGAGTCTGGGGCCAACGTCCTGACTTTC. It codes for CASSPGPTGESGANVLTF.

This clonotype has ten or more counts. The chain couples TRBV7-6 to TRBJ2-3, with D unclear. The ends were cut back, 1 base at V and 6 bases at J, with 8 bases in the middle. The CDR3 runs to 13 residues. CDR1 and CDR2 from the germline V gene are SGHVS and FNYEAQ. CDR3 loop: CASSLDVVDTQYF. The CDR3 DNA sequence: TGTGCCAGCAGCTTAGATGTGGTGGATACGCAGTATTTT.